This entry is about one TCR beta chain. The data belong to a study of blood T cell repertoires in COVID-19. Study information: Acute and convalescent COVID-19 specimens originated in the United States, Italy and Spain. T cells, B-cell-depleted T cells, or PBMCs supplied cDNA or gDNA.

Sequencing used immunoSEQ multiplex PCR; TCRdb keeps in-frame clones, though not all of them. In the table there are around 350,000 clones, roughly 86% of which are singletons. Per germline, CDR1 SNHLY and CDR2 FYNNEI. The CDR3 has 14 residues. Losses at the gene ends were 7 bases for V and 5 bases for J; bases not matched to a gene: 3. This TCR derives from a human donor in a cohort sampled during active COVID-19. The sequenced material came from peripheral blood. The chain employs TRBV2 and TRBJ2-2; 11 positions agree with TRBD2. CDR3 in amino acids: CASTGTSGTGELFF. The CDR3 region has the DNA TGTGCCAGCACTGGGACTAGCGGTACCGGGGAGCTGTTTTTT.